The present entry profiles one T cell receptor beta chain with its context. This CDR3 region has 15 residues. Trimming took 0 bases from V and 2 from J, leaving 12 bases between them. Germline loops: CDR1 SGHRS, CDR2 YFSETQ. The data belong to a study of blood T cell repertoires in COVID-19. The protocol was immunoSEQ multiplex PCR, while the TCRdb copy is restricted to in-frame clones and leaves out a portion. This table has 130,000 to 150,000 clones, about four fifths appearing once. The V and J genes are TRBV5-1 and TRBJ2-7, with a tentative D call TRBD2 (7 bases). Sequencing was done on a sample of peripheral blood. The source is a woman in her sixties or seventies with COVID-19, enrolled during active disease. The CDR3 DNA sequence: TGCGCCAGCAGCTTGGATGGGGGGGCTCCCTACGAGCAGTACTTC. It is translated as CASSLDGGAPYEQYF.